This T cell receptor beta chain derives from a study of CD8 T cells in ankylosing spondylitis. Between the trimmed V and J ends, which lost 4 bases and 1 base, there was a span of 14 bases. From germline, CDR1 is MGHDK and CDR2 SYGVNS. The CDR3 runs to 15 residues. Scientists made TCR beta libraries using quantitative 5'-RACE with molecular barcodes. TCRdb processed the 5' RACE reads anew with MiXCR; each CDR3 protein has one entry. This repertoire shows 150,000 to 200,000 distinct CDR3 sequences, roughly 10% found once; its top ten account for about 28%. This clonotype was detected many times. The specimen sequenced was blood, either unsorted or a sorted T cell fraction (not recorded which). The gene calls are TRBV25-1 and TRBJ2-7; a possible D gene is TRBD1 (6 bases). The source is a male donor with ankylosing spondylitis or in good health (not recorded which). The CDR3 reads CASSVPQGVSYEQYF. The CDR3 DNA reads TGTGCCAGCAGTGTCCCACAGGGAGTGTCCTACGAGCAGTACTTC.